The clone carrying this TCR beta chain appeared a single time. Construction of the TCRbeta library involved unique molecular identifiers. TCRdb recomputed calls from the PCR reads with MiXCR, one row per CDR3 protein. The repertoire holds tens of thousands of distinct CDR3 sequences, about 7% seen once, with approximately 2.4% in the top ten. The entry originates in a study of T-cell reconstitution after alpha-beta-depleted transplantation in children. Germline CDR1 reads SEHNR; CDR2 reads FQNEAQ (reference sequence). Trimming left V 5 bases short and J 10 bases short, with 8 bases between. The CDR3 extends over 10 amino acids.

This TCR came from a human donor who donated a stem cell graft to a child with acute lymphoblastic leukemia. The V and J genes are TRBV7-9 and TRBJ2-5, with D perhaps matching TRBD2 (6 bases). The material was PBMCs from the stem cell graft donor, obtained from the stem cell graft. DNA for the CDR3: TGTGCCAGCAGCGGGGGAGGCCAGTACTTC. Translation gives CASSGGGQYF.